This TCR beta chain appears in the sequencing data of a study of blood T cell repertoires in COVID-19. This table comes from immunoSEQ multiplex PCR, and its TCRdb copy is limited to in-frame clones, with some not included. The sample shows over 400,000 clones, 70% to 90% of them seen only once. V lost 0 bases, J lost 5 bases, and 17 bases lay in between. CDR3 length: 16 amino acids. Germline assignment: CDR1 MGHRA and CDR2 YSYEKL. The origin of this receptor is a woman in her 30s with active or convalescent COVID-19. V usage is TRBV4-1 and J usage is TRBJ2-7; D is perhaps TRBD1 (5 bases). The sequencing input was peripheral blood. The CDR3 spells CASSQEPQGAVDEQYF. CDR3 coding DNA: TGCGCCAGCAGCCAAGAACCCCAAGGGGCAGTGGACGAGCAGTACTTC.